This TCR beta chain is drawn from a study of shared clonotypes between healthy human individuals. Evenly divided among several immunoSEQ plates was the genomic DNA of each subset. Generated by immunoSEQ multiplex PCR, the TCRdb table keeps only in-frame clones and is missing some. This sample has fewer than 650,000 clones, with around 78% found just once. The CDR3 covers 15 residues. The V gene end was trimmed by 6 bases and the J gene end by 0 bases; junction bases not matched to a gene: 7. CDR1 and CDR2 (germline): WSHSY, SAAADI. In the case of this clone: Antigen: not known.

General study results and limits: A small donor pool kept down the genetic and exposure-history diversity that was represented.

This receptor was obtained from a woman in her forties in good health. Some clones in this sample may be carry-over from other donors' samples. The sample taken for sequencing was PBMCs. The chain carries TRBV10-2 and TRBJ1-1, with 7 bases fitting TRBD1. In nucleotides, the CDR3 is TGCGCCAGCAGCCAAGACAGGGCCCTGAACACTGAAGCTTTCTTT. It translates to CASSQDRALNTEAFF.